This T cell receptor (beta chain) was identified during a study of a mutant IDH1 vaccine in newly diagnosed glioma. TCRdb's table, derived via immunoSEQ multiplex PCR, lists solely in-frame clones and lacks some. The sample gives 85,000 to 100,000 clones, around 90% of which show up once; roughly 0.6% is in the top ten. Time point indicated: baseline, week 1 (first vaccination visit). Regarding treatment: pre-vaccination baseline after standard-of-care therapy. The germline gives CDR1 SGHNT, CDR2 YYREEE (reference sequence). With 4 bases removed from V and 7 bases from J, the gap between germline ends came to 18 bases. The CDR3 is made up of 16 amino acids.

The V gene is TRBV5-4, the J gene TRBJ1-6; D gene uncertain. The clonotype was recovered from a woman between 50 and 59 years old with glioma. Sample: PBMCs, taken from a glioma patient treated with radiotherapy, temozolomide or both. The DNA for the CDR3 is TGTGCCAGCAGCCTCGGACCGCCAATGGAAAATTCACCCCTCCACTTT. Protein sequence: CASSLGPPMENSPLHF.